These 12 T cell receptor beta chains originate from one sample sequenced in a study of blood T cell repertoires in COVID-19. Measured with immunoSEQ multiplex PCR; TCRdb has only the in-frame clones, and not every one. The sample comprises 190,000 or so clones, around 90% of which are singletons, and 10% rests with the top ten. The sample consisted of PBMCs or T cells enriched from blood (not recorded which). The receptors stem from a man in his late teens or twenties with acute COVID-19.

This chain uses TRBV7-6 with TRBJ1-1; 7 bases are shared with TRBD1. Germline CDR1 is SGHVS and CDR2 is FNYEAQ. The CDR3 is made up of 14 amino acids. With 7 bases clipped from V and 0 bases from J, the junction kept 5 bases outside the gene matches. The CDR3 sequence is CASNPDRVNTEAFF. Written as DNA, the CDR3 is TGTGCCAGCAACCCCGACAGGGTGAACACTGAAGCTTTCTTT. Looking up the rest from reference TRBV7-6 and TRBJ1-1 gives the full variable domain: GAGVSQSPRYKVTKRGQDVALRCDPISGHVSLYWYRQALGQGPEFLTYFNYEAQQDKSGLPNDRFSAERPEGSISTLTIQRTEQRDSAMYRCASNPDRVNTEAFFGQGTRLTVV.

The chain recombines TRBV19 with TRBJ2-3, with 12 bases fitting TRBD1. In germline, CDR1 is LNHDA, CDR2 SQIVND (reference sequence). This CDR3 has 18 residues. V dropped 5 bases and J dropped 6; count of bases not matched to a gene: 15. The CDR3 reads CASSPGTGGSPFSDTQYF. DNA for the CDR3: TGTGCCAGTAGTCCGGGGACAGGGGGCTCTCCCTTTTCGGATACGCAGTATTTT.

The chain has TRBV19 and TRBJ2-7; the D is unclear. CDR3 length: 14 residues. Germline V CDR1 and CDR2: LNHDA, SQIVND (reference sequence). V lost 6 bases to trimming and J lost 3 bases, with 15 bases between them. In DNA, the CDR3 is TGTGCCAGTAGCGGGTCTCTCGTGGGCTACGAGCAGTACTTC. Its protein product is CASSGSLVGYEQYF.

The chain uses TRBV12-5 and TRBJ2-1; TRBD2 matches at 9 bases. This CDR3 contains 15 residues. The germline V gene has CDR1 LGHNT and CDR2 FRNRAP. Losses at the gene ends were 3 bases for V and 5 bases for J; bases not matched to a gene: 5. The CDR3: CASGLIAGANNEQFF. The CDR3 DNA reads TGTGCTAGTGGTTTAATAGCGGGAGCTAACAATGAGCAGTTCTTC.

The chain carries TRBV30 and TRBJ2-7, with no clear D. The CDR3 sequence is 11 residues long. Germline assignment: CDR1 GTSNPN and CDR2 SVGIG (reference sequence). Trimming cost V 2 bases and J 3 bases, with 5 bases left between them. DNA of the CDR3: TGTGCCTGGAGTACGGTCTACGAGCAGTACTTC. This codes for CAWSTVYEQYF.

This clone was observed a few times. V usage is TRBV28 and J usage is TRBJ2-2, with 9 positions matching TRBD1. With 6 bases clipped from V and 6 bases from J, the junction kept 8 bases outside the gene matches. The germline V gene encodes CDR1 MDHEN and CDR2 SYDVKM. This CDR3 is 15 amino acids long. CDR3 nucleotide sequence: TGTGCCAGCAGGGGGGGACAGGGTATCCCCGGGGAGCTGTTTTTT. Translating gives CASRGGQGIPGELFF.

The chain has TRBV28 and TRBJ2-3, with TRBD2 matching over 7 bases. The CDR3 has 14 residues. Germline assignment: CDR1 MDHEN and CDR2 SYDVKM. After removal of 6 bases from V and 3 bases from J, the junction contained 6 bases not matched to a gene. The CDR3 sequence: CASSLSGLTDTQYF. The CDR3 DNA reads TGTGCCAGCAGCCTTAGCGGGTTGACAGATACGCAGTATTTT.

The J gene is TRBJ2-1, the V gene TRBV12-5; possibly TRBD1 for D (6 bases). The CDR3 totals 13 residues. Trimming removed 4 bases from V and 5 bases from J, with 9 bases in between. Germline values: CDR1 LGHNT, CDR2 FRNRAP. This CDR3 is CASGSRTDNEQFF. The CDR3 DNA follows: TGTGCTAGTGGTTCCAGGACAGACAATGAGCAGTTCTTC.

The chain links TRBV19 to TRBJ2-7; D call uncertain. Trimming removed 4 bases at V and 2 bases at J, with 12 bases between. The CDR3 is 14 amino acids. Germline loops: CDR1 LNHDA, CDR2 SQIVND (reference sequence). The CDR3 DNA reads as TGTGCCAGTAGTAATGGCATCTCCACCTACGAGCAGTACTTC. This translates into CASSNGISTYEQYF.

The CDR3 sequence is CASSSGDPSTDTQYF. The CDR3 nucleotides are TGCGCCAGCAGTAGCGGGGATCCTAGCACAGATACGCAGTATTTT. This rearrangement joins TRBV10-1 to TRBJ2-3; 7 positions match TRBD2. There are 15 residues in the CDR3. Per the germline V gene, CDR1 is WNHNN and CDR2 is SYGVQD (reference sequence). The J segment lost 0 bases and the V segment lost 5 bases, leaving 5 bases of the junction unmatched.

The chain recombines TRBV24-1 with TRBJ2-1; 13 nucleotides match TRBD2. CDR1 is KGHDR, CDR2 SFDVKD, per germline. The CDR3 is 14 residues long. The V gene end was trimmed by 6 bases and the J gene end by 9 bases; junction bases not matched to a gene: 4. CDR3 region: CATSLTSGRSEQFF. CDR3 sequence (DNA): TGTGCCACCAGTCTGACTAGCGGGAGGAGTGAGCAGTTCTTC.

This sequence joins TRBV5-4 and TRBJ1-2; 9 bases are shared with TRBD1. This CDR3 spans 14 amino acids. The trim removed 4 bases at V and 7 bases at J, leaving 8 bases unmatched. Germline V lookup: CDR1 SGHNT, CDR2 YYREEE (reference sequence). DNA of the CDR3: TGTGCCAGCAGCCCTACAGGGGGCGCAGGTGGCTACACCTTC. The encoded protein is CASSPTGGAGGYTF.